Below are 6 T cell receptor beta chains sequenced from a single sample in a study of lymphopenia after photon versus proton radiotherapy. Assay used: immunoSEQ multiplex PCR; TCRdb lists only in-frame clones, some missing. Here the sample spans 150,000 to 200,000 clones, approximately 91% being singletons. Sequencing was performed on peripheral blood, taken from a patient treated with photon-based radiotherapy. Every receptor here comes from a man aged 45-65 years with gastric cancer.

The V gene is TRBV2, the J gene TRBJ1-2, with 10 bases matching TRBD1. Germline V gene sequence: CDR1 SNHLY, CDR2 FYNNEI. V dropped 5 bases and J dropped 6; count of bases not matched to a gene: 6. This CDR3 is 14 amino acids long. The CDR3 loop is CASSWTGGLDGYTF. The CDR3 coding sequence is TGTGCCAGCAGTTGGACAGGGGGTTTGGATGGCTACACCTTC.

The rearrangement joins TRBV10-2 to TRBJ1-1; no definite D call. Trimming pared 6 bases from V and 3 bases from J, leaving 14 bases between. The length of the CDR3 is 14 residues. Germline CDR1 is WSHSY and CDR2 is SAAADI. CDR3 sequence (DNA): TGCGCCAGCAGGCGAGGAGGCACGGACACTGAAGCTTTCTTT. This gives the protein CASRRGGTDTEAFF.

The chain uses TRBV11-2 and TRBJ2-7; no clear D gene. Germline CDR1 reads SGHAT; CDR2 reads FQNNGV. Trimming cost V 2 bases and J 6 bases, with 8 bases left between them. The CDR3 spans 12 residues. The CDR3 is CASSLSNIEQYF. The CDR3 DNA reads TGTGCCAGCAGCTTAAGTAATATCGAGCAGTACTTC.

The V call is TRBV9, the J call TRBJ2-1, with TRBD1 matching 8 bases. Trimming removed 0 bases from V and 7 bases from J; junction bases left unmatched: 6. CDR1 is SGDLS and CDR2 is YYNGEE in the germline V gene. This CDR3 contains 15 residues. CDR3 in DNA: TGTGCCAGCAGCGTAGCCCCGACAGGGGCAAATGAGCAGTTCTTC. Translating it yields CASSVAPTGANEQFF.

The V and J genes are TRBV18 and TRBJ1-1; no definite D call. The V and J ends lost 2 bases and 7 bases respectively, with 11 bases between them. In germline, CDR1 is KGHSH, CDR2 LQKENI. The CDR3 consists of 13 residues. CDR3 bases: TGTGCCAGCTCACCAACGGGGATGGGTGAAGCTTTCTTT. It specifies CASSPTGMGEAFF.

This chain uses TRBV4-1 with TRBJ1-3; TRBD1 might be the D (6 bases). The ends were cut back, 0 bases at V and 1 base at J, with 10 bases in the middle. Germline CDR1 and CDR2: MGHRA and YSYEKL. The length of the CDR3 is 16 residues. The CDR3 coding sequence is TGCGCCAGCAGCCAAGAACAGGGAAGATCTGGAAACACCATATATTTT. This translates into CASSQEQGRSGNTIYF.